A selection of T cell receptor beta chains follows, all from one sample in a study of blood T cells in healthy people across ages. TCRdb analysed the 5' RACE reads with MiXCR anew, one entry per CDR3 protein. The sample carries some 1.4 million distinct CDR3 sequences, approximately 38% recorded once. Input material: blood. The source is a woman under 30 in good health. Each CDR3 is given without its conserved first and last residue. Fields, in order: J gene, V gene, CDR3 protein.

J gene: .; V gene: TRBV12-3/TRBV12-4; CDR3 protein: ASSLTGVSDEQY
J gene: TRBJ2-5; V gene: TRBV2; CDR3 protein: ASSEDKTGQETQY
J gene: TRBJ2-7; V gene: TRBV9; CDR3 protein: ASSVPGSGSYEQY
J gene: TRBJ2-1; V gene: TRBV29-1; CDR3 protein: SVVGQHNEQF
J gene: TRBJ2-1; V gene: TRBV3-1; CDR3 protein: ASSQRARHYNEQF
J gene: TRBJ2-7; V gene: TRBV28; CDR3 protein: ARGVGGAYEQY
J gene: TRBJ2-7; V gene: TRBV9; CDR3 protein: AGSVGTTRSYEQY
J gene: TRBJ1-4; V gene: TRBV4-1; CDR3 protein: ASSQETLYNEKLF
J gene: TRBJ2-5; V gene: TRBV20-1; CDR3 protein: SARLAGVEETQY
J gene: TRBJ2-5; V gene: TRBV7-9; CDR3 protein: ASSPSGLQETQY
J gene: .; V gene: TRBV2; CDR3 protein: ASRRTSTETQY
J gene: TRBJ2-1; V gene: TRBV3-1; CDR3 protein: ASSQGQRLIYNEQF
J gene: TRBJ1-6; V gene: TRBV5-1; CDR3 protein: ASSLGGYSYNSPLH
J gene: TRBJ1-2; V gene: TRBV20-1; CDR3 protein: SARDRGGIGYGYT